Below, 23 T cell receptor beta chains from the same sample are listed, as sequenced in a study of identifying expanded T cells in peripheral blood. The data were produced by immunoSEQ multiplex PCR, yet TCRdb's version contains in-frame clones alone and is incomplete. The sample shows about 82,000 clones, about 90% of them seen only once. Sequencing was performed on blood. The receptors come from a person aged 18 to 69 in good health.

Judged by abundance, this clone is medium-sized. The sample contains more than one DNA sequence encoding this CDR3. The chain combines TRBV30 with TRBJ1-2; D remains unclear. The germline gives CDR1 GTSNPN, CDR2 SVGIG (reference sequence). The CDR3 is made up of 11 amino acids. V gave up 4 bases and J gave up 8 bases, with 11 bases separating them. The CDR3 here is CAWIGLGGYTF. CDR3 nucleotide sequence: TGTGCCTGGATTGGACTCGGGGGCTACACCTTC.

The chain links TRBV6-5 to TRBJ1-2; 8 bases align to TRBD1. This CDR3 contains 13 residues. Per the germline V gene, CDR1 is MNHEY and CDR2 is SVGAGI. Unmatched junction bases numbered 7, after V lost 5 bases and J lost 8 bases. CDR3 region: CASSLMTGVGYTF. The CDR3 coding sequence is TGTGCCAGCAGTCTCATGACAGGGGTCGGCTACACCTTC.

This rearrangement joins TRBV5-6 to TRBJ2-2, with TRBD2 as a possible D gene (5 bases). Germline assignment: CDR1 SGHDT and CDR2 YYEEEE. CDR3 length equals 16 residues. The V end was cut by 0 bases, the J end by 2 bases, with 11 bases between. DNA for the CDR3: TGTGCCAGCAGCTTGGTGTGGACTCTCAACACCGGGGAGCTGTTTTTT. It translates to CASSLVWTLNTGELFF.

The chain combines TRBV5-1 with TRBJ1-1; TRBD1 matches at 9 bases. Losses at the gene ends were 3 bases for V and 5 bases for J; bases not matched to a gene: 5. CDR1 is SGHRS, CDR2 YFSETQ, per germline. This CDR3 has 14 residues. This CDR3 is CASSSQGAWTEAFF. In nucleotides, the CDR3 is TGCGCCAGCAGCTCACAGGGGGCTTGGACTGAAGCTTTCTTT.

V usage is TRBV2 and J usage is TRBJ1-5; tentatively, D is TRBD1 (6 bases). CDR3 size: 16 residues. The germline CDR1 and CDR2 sequences are SNHLY and FYNNEI. The ends were cut back, 4 bases at V and 2 bases at J, with 15 bases in the middle. This chain's CDR3 is CASSVNRATGNQPQHF. CDR3 nucleotide sequence: TGTGCCAGCAGTGTAAACAGGGCGACGGGCAATCAGCCCCAGCATTTT. The full variable domain, in which reference TRBV2 and TRBJ1-5 provide the parts outside the CDR3, is EPEVTQTPSHQVTQMGQEVILRCVPISNHLYFYWYRQILGQKVEFLVSFYNNEISEKSEIFDDQFSVERPDGSNFTLKIRSTKLEDSAMYFCASSVNRATGNQPQHFGDGTRLSIL.

The chain links TRBV5-4 to TRBJ2-7, with a possible D match to TRBD1 (5 bases). Trimming removed 4 bases from V and 6 bases from J, with 17 bases in between. The CDR3 consists of 14 residues. Per the germline V gene, CDR1 is SGHNT and CDR2 is YYREEE (reference sequence). The CDR3 loop reads CASSPDTSSGEQYF. DNA for the CDR3: TGTGCCAGCAGCCCGGACACCTCCTCGGGCGAGCAGTACTTC. Supplemented by reference TRBV5-4 and TRBJ2-7, the full variable domain reads ETGVTQSPTHLIKTRGQQVTLRCSSQSGHNTVSWYQQALGQGPQFIFQYYREEENGRGNFPPRFSGLQFPNYSSELNVNALELDDSALYLCASSPDTSSGEQYFGPGTRLTVT.

This rearrangement joins TRBV7-6 to TRBJ1-6; D gene uncertain. With 3 bases removed from V and 7 bases from J, the gap between germline ends came to 13 bases. Per the germline V gene, CDR1 is SGHVS and CDR2 is FNYEAQ. The CDR3 extends over 15 amino acids. CDR3: CASSLMGLGNSPLHF. CDR3 DNA: TGTGCCAGCAGCTTGATGGGGTTAGGAAATTCACCCCTCCACTTT.

This chain connects TRBV30 to TRBJ2-4, with a tentative D call TRBD1 (5 bases). Trimming took 5 bases from V and 8 from J, leaving 16 bases between them. Germline loops: CDR1 GTSNPN, CDR2 SVGIG (reference sequence). CDR3 size: 13 residues. The CDR3 DNA sequence: TGTGCCTGGCAAATTCCAGGGAAATACATTCAGTACTTC. It yields the protein CAWQIPGKYIQYF.

V gene TRBV14 combines with J gene TRBJ2-1; 13 bases are a match to TRBD2. Germline V lookup: CDR1 SGHDN, CDR2 FVKESK. J lost 4 bases, V lost 4 bases, and 4 bases had no gene match. The CDR3 runs 16 residues. The CDR3 nucleotides are TGTGCCAGCAGCCCCGGGACTAGCGGGGCTTACAATGAGCAGTTCTTC. As protein: CASSPGTSGAYNEQFF.

The gene calls are TRBV2 and TRBJ2-4; 7 bases agree with TRBD2. The V gene's germline CDR1 is SNHLY and CDR2 FYNNEI. Germline trimming cut 8 bases from V and 0 bases from J; bases unmatched to any gene: 4. The CDR3 has 14 amino acids. The CDR3 DNA reads as TGTGCCAGCGGGGGGGAACTAGCCAAAAACATTCAGTACTTC. Translating gives CASGGELAKNIQYF.

J is TRBJ2-5 and V is TRBV5-5; D is possibly TRBD1 or TRBD2 (6 bases each). This CDR3 has 14 residues. The germline V gene has CDR1 SGHKS and CDR2 YYEKEE (reference sequence). V was clipped by 4 bases and J by 1 base, with 11 bases between them. CDR3: CASSRGQSQETQYF. The CDR3 nucleotides are TGTGCCAGCAGCCGGGGGCAGAGCCAAGAGACCCAGTACTTC.

The chain combines TRBV5-4 with TRBJ2-7; D might be TRBD2 (6 bases). The germline V gene has CDR1 SGHNT and CDR2 YYREEE (reference sequence). The CDR3 covers 14 residues. V was shortened by 4 bases and J by 1 base, with 12 bases between the two germline ends. CDR3: CASSRGRESYEQYF. The DNA for the CDR3 is TGTGCCAGCAGCCGGGGACGGGAGTCCTACGAGCAGTACTTC.

Comments on this clone: The junction and the germline gene differ at one end; a read error may be behind it. In nucleotides, the CDR3 is TGTGCCAGCAGCCTAGCTTCCCCCTACAATGAGCAGTTCTTC. It yields the protein CASSLASPYNEQFF. The J gene is TRBJ2-1, the V gene TRBV11-1, with TRBD2 as a possible D gene (5 bases). Germline V CDR1 and CDR2: SGHAT, FQDESV (reference sequence). CDR3 length: 14 amino acids.

The chain carries TRBV10-3 and TRBJ1-3; weak D call: TRBD1 (5 bases). The CDR3 loop spans 13 amino acids. Trimming left V 6 bases short and J 2 bases short, with 8 bases between. Germline values: CDR1 ENHRY, CDR2 SYGVKD. The CDR3 here is CAIRGTTGNTIYF. As DNA, the CDR3 is TGTGCCATCAGGGGGACCACTGGAAACACCATATATTTT.

The sample holds one count of this clone. The rearrangement joins TRBV6-1 to TRBJ2-7; TRBD1 matches 11 bases. This CDR3 has 14 residues. CDR1 and CDR2 (germline): MNHNS, SASEGT. Trimming cost V 6 bases and J 2 bases; bases outside gene matches: 3. CDR3 protein: CASRGTGGTYEQYF. CDR3 coding DNA: TGTGCCAGCAGGGGGACAGGGGGGACCTACGAGCAGTACTTC.

The gene calls are TRBV29-1 and TRBJ2-5; 9 positions agree with TRBD1. CDR1 is SQVTM, CDR2 ANQGSEA, per germline. Losses at the gene ends were 4 bases for V and 5 bases for J; bases not matched to a gene: 11. This CDR3 is built from 15 residues. The CDR3 protein is CSVGPRTGGWETQYF. The CDR3 DNA sequence: TGCAGCGTTGGCCCCCGCACAGGGGGCTGGGAGACCCAGTACTTC.

The chain employs TRBV5-4 and TRBJ2-1, with D hard to call. Trimming removed 2 bases at V and 9 bases at J, with 12 bases between. CDR1 is SGHNT, CDR2 YYREEE, per germline (reference sequence). The CDR3 is made up of 13 amino acids. CDR3 DNA sequence: TGTGCCAGCAGCTTTCAAGGACCCAGTGAGCAGTTCTTC. Its translation: CASSFQGPSEQFF. Variable domain in full (rest from reference TRBV5-4 and TRBJ2-1): ETGVTQSPTHLIKTRGQQVTLRCSSQSGHNTVSWYQQALGQGPQFIFQYYREEENGRGNFPPRFSGLQFPNYSSELNVNALELDDSALYLCASSFQGPSEQFFGPGTRLTVL.

J is TRBJ2-7 and V is TRBV27; a weak D match, TRBD2 (6 bases). This CDR3 contains 16 residues. Germline V lookup: CDR1 MNHEY, CDR2 SMNVEV (reference sequence). With 3 bases removed from V and 2 bases from J, the gap between germline ends came to 17 bases. The CDR3 coding sequence is TGTGCCAGCAGTTTTGCGCTCGCGGGGAGACCCTACGAGCAGTACTTC. Translation: CASSFALAGRPYEQYF.

The chain is built from TRBV10-2 and TRBJ2-7; TRBD1 aligns across 9 bases. CDR1 is WSHSY, CDR2 SAAADI, per germline. This CDR3 has 16 amino acids. The trim removed 6 bases at V and 5 bases at J, leaving 14 bases unmatched. CDR3 protein: CASSPGFGDRAHEQYF. The CDR3 bases are TGCGCCAGCAGCCCGGGCTTCGGGGACAGGGCTCACGAGCAGTACTTC.

V usage is TRBV4-3 and J usage is TRBJ2-7, with 9 bases identical to TRBD1. Germline loops: CDR1 LGHNA, CDR2 YSLEER. There are 15 residues in the CDR3. The V and J ends lost 3 bases and 2 bases, in that order; junction bases with no gene match: 5. The DNA of the CDR3 is TGCGCCAGCAGCCAGCCGGGACAGGGCCCCTACGAGCAGTACTTC. Amino acid sequence: CASSQPGQGPYEQYF.

V and J are TRBV5-1 and TRBJ1-2, with 9 bases matching TRBD1. Per the germline V gene, CDR1 is SGHRS and CDR2 is YFSETQ. V lost 4 bases to trimming and J lost 6 bases; unmatched junction nucleotides: 10. The CDR3 runs 15 residues. The CDR3 coding sequence is TGCGCCAGCAGCGACAATCCGGGACAGGGAAATGGCTACACCTTC. Its protein is CASSDNPGQGNGYTF. The full variable domain, completed using reference TRBV5-1 and TRBJ1-2, is KAGVTQTPRYLIKTRGQQVTLSCSPISGHRSVSWYQQTPGQGLQFLFEYFSETQRNKGNFPGRFSGRQFSNSRSEMNVSTLELGDSALYLCASSDNPGQGNGYTFGSGTRLTVV.

This rearrangement joins TRBV9 to TRBJ2-2; D assignment may be TRBD1 or TRBD2 (6 bases each). The V gene lost 0 bases and the J gene lost 6 bases, with 15 bases spanning the gap. The CDR3 totals 16 residues. Germline V gene sequence: CDR1 SGDLS, CDR2 YYNGEE. The CDR3 coding sequence is TGTGCCAGCAGCGTAGTGGGGGGCAGCTCACCCGGGGAGCTGTTTTTT. Translated: CASSVVGGSSPGELFF.

The chain is built from TRBV12-5 and TRBJ2-5; D remains unclear. Trimming pared 0 bases from V and 2 bases from J, leaving 13 bases between. CDR1 LGHNT and CDR2 FRNRAP come from the germline V gene. The CDR3 loop spans 16 amino acids. In DNA, the CDR3 is TGTGCTAGTGGTTTGGTATTAATCCGGTCACAAGAGACCCAGTACTTC. Translation: CASGLVLIRSQETQYF. Full variable domain (missing parts from reference TRBV12-5 and TRBJ2-5): DARVTQTPRHKVTEMGQEVTMRCQPILGHNTVFWYRQTMMQGLELLAYFRNRAPLDDSGMPKDRFSAEMPDATLATLKIQPSEPRDSAVYFCASGLVLIRSQETQYFGPGTRLLVL.